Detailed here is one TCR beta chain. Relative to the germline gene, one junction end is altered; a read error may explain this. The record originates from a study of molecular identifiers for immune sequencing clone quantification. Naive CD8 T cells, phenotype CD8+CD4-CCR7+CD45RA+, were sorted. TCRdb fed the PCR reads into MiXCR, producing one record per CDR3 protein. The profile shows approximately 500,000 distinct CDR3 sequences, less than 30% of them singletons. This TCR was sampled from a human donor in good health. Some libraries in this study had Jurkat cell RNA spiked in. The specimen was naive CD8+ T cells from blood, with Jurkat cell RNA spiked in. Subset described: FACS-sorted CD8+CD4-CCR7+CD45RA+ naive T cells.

In DNA form, the CDR3 reads TGTGCCAGCAGCCGGACTTTGGATACGCAGTGTTTT. Its protein product is CASSRTLDTQCF. The chain joins TRBV11-2 to TRBJ2-3, with D perhaps TRBD2 (5 bases). The germline CDR1 and CDR2 sequences are SGHAT and FQNNGV. The CDR3 covers 12 residues.